The clone carrying this TCR beta chain was counted ten times or more. The CDR3 consists of 13 residues. V was trimmed by 5 bases and J by 8 bases, leaving 16 bases between them. The germline gives CDR1 GTSNPN, CDR2 SVGIG (reference sequence). This entry belongs to a study of early T cells in non-severe SARS-CoV-2 infection. Via MiXCR, TCRdb re-called the 5' RACE reads, giving one row per CDR3 protein. The table records some 98,000 distinct CDR3 sequences, about 10% of them present only once. Sequencing was done on a sample of whole blood. This clonotype was sampled from an adult who was a healthcare worker with PCR-confirmed SARS-CoV-2 infection or an uninfected control (not recorded which). The chain has TRBV30 and TRBJ2-1; a possible D gene is TRBD1 (6 bases). The CDR3 region is CAWVKGGADEQFF. DNA of the CDR3: TGTGCCTGGGTCAAAGGGGGAGCCGATGAGCAGTTCTTC.